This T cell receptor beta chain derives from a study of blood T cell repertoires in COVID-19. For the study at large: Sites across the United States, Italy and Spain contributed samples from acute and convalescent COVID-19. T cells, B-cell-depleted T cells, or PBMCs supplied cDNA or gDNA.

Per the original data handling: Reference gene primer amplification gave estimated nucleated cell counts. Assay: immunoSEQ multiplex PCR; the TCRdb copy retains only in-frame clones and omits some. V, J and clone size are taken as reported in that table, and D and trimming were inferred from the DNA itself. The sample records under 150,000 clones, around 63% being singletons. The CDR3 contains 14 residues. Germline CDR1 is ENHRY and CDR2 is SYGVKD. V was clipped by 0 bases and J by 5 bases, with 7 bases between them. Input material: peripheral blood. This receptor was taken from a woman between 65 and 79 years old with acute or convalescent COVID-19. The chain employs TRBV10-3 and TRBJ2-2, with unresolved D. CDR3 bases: TGTGCCATCAGTGAGTCGATGGAGACCGGGGAGCTGTTTTTT. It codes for CAISESMETGELFF.